Each of the 28 T cell receptor beta chains below was sequenced from the same sample in a study of technical replicates of blood from a few donors. Libraries were prepared by immunoSEQ multiplex PCR; TCRdb keeps only in-frame clonotypes and omits some of them. The table lists tens of thousands of clones, around nine tenths of them singletons, with 0.3% to 0.4% in the top ten. The specimen sequenced was T cells isolated from PBMCs. The receptor set was obtained from a human donor in good health.

The rearrangement uses TRBV2 and TRBJ2-5; D is unresolved. The germline V gene has CDR1 SNHLY and CDR2 FYNNEI. This CDR3 region has 12 residues. V was shortened by 6 bases and J by 5 bases, with 10 bases between the two germline ends. The CDR3 here is CASRQSLETQYF. In nucleotides, the CDR3 is TGTGCCAGCAGACAATCGTTGGAGACCCAGTACTTC.

The chain employs TRBV9 and TRBJ2-2, with D possibly TRBD2 on 5 matching bases. The length of the CDR3 is 17 residues. The ends were cut back, 4 bases at V and 5 bases at J, with 21 bases in the middle. Germline V CDR1 and CDR2: SGDLS, YYNGEE. For the CDR3, the DNA is TGTGCCAGCAGCAGAGACCAGAGAGGGTTAAATACCGGGGAGCTGTTTTTT. It specifies CASSRDQRGLNTGELFF.

The chain recombines TRBV6-1 with TRBJ2-7; TRBD2 aligns across 7 bases. The germline gives CDR1 MNHNS, CDR2 SASEGT. This CDR3 comprises 14 residues. Trimming cost V 8 bases and J 0 bases; bases outside gene matches: 7. This chain's CDR3 is CASLLGGSSYEQYF. The CDR3 coding sequence is TGTGCCAGCTTGTTGGGCGGGAGCTCCTACGAGCAGTACTTC.

The chain joins TRBV19 to TRBJ1-5; 12 bases align to TRBD1. The CDR3 runs to 14 residues. Germline V gives CDR1 LNHDA, CDR2 SQIVND (reference sequence). V gave up 6 bases and J gave up 7 bases; unmatched junction bases: 4. The CDR3 protein is CASRPGQGAQPQHF. For the CDR3, the DNA is TGTGCCAGTAGACCGGGACAGGGGGCCCAGCCCCAGCATTTT.

The chain combines TRBV27 with TRBJ2-7; 11 nucleotides match TRBD2. J gave up 0 bases and V 6 bases, and 4 bases lay outside the gene matches. The CDR3 has 15 amino acids. Germline V gene sequence: CDR1 MNHEY, CDR2 SMNVEV (reference sequence). CDR3 protein: CASSTGTSGSYEQYF. The CDR3 DNA reads TGTGCCAGCAGCACCGGGACTAGCGGCTCCTACGAGCAGTACTTC.

CDR3 sequence reads: CASSEEGALNYEQYF. The CDR3 DNA is TGCGCCAGCAGTGAAGAGGGAGCCTTAAACTACGAGCAGTACTTC. V gene TRBV10-2 combines with J gene TRBJ2-7; D might be TRBD2 (5 bases). From germline, CDR1 is WSHSY and CDR2 SAAADI. V was pared by 3 bases and J by 3 bases, with 15 bases between. The CDR3 is 15 residues long.

The chain is built from TRBV6-5 and TRBJ2-7; 7 bases align to TRBD1. The CDR3 length is 16 residues. Looked up from germline, CDR1 is MNHEY and CDR2 is SVGAGI. V trimming: 2 bases; J trimming: 0 bases; junction bases outside the gene matches: 7. The CDR3 here is CASSYGRQGSSYEQYF. The CDR3 bases are TGTGCCAGCAGTTACGGTAGACAGGGTAGCTCCTACGAGCAGTACTTC.

V usage is TRBV5-8 and J usage is TRBJ2-7; D gene unclear. The CDR3 consists of 13 residues. V gave up 2 bases and J gave up 0 bases, with 6 bases separating them. In germline, CDR1 is SGHTS, CDR2 YDEGEE. CDR3 sequence: CASSFISSYEQYF. The DNA for the CDR3 is TGTGCCAGCAGCTTTATTAGCTCCTACGAGCAGTACTTC.

The J gene is TRBJ1-2, the V gene TRBV5-1; no clear D. The length of the CDR3 is 13 residues. Germline V gene data show CDR1 as SGHRS and CDR2 as YFSETQ. The V end was cut by 0 bases, the J end by 3 bases, with 6 bases between. CDR3 DNA sequence: TGCGCCAGCAGCTTGGACGGAGACTATGGCTACACCTTC. Amino acid sequence: CASSLDGDYGYTF.

The gene calls are TRBV27 and TRBJ2-3; 10 bases fit TRBD2. The CDR3 consists of 15 residues. V was clipped by 5 bases and J by 4 bases; unmatched bases: 6. CDR1 is MNHEY, CDR2 SMNVEV, per germline (reference sequence). The CDR3 DNA follows: TGTGCCAGCAGTCCTCTAGCGGGAGCGGCAGATACGCAGTATTTT. Its translation: CASSPLAGAADTQYF.

J is TRBJ2-3 and V is TRBV9, with a weak D call TRBD2 (6 bases). V was shortened by 2 bases and J by 4 bases, with 11 bases between the two germline ends. This CDR3 spans 14 amino acids. CDR1 and CDR2 from the germline V gene are SGDLS and YYNGEE. For the CDR3, the DNA is TGTGCCAGCAGCGTGGGCGGGACCGCAGATACGCAGTATTTT. This gives the protein CASSVGGTADTQYF.

This rearrangement joins TRBV18 to TRBJ1-1, with D perhaps TRBD1 (6 bases). This CDR3 spans 16 amino acids. Trimming left V 4 bases short and J 3 bases short, with 18 bases between. Germline CDR1 and CDR2: KGHSH and LQKENI. In DNA, the CDR3 is TGTGCCAGCTCACAGACAGGACCCTATTTGGACACTGAAGCTTTCTTT. It codes for CASSQTGPYLDTEAFF.

The chain joins TRBV7-2 to TRBJ2-1; 9 positions agree with TRBD2. Germline CDR1 is SGHTA and CDR2 is FQGNSA. The CDR3 covers 16 residues. Trimming took 5 bases from V and 1 from J; bases not matched to a gene: 6. CDR3 sequence: CASSPSSGRSYNEQFF. The CDR3 DNA is TGTGCCAGCAGCCCCTCGAGCGGGAGGTCCTACAATGAGCAGTTCTTC.

The gene calls are TRBV7-2 and TRBJ2-2; 9 bases are shared with TRBD2. Trimming at V came to 4 bases and at J to 5 bases, leaving 8 bases not matched to a gene. From germline, CDR1 is SGHTA and CDR2 FQGNSA. The CDR3 has 16 amino acids. CDR3 loop: CASSSTGLASTGELFF. CDR3 DNA sequence: TGTGCCAGCAGCTCCACGGGACTAGCATCTACCGGGGAGCTGTTTTTT.

The chain uses TRBV4-1 and TRBJ2-7; D is perhaps TRBD2 (5 bases). The germline V and J ends were trimmed by 3 bases and 4 bases, with 22 bases remaining between them. This CDR3 is 17 amino acids long. Germline V gene data show CDR1 as MGHRA and CDR2 as YSYEKL. CDR3 protein: CASSHPNSDPSGYEQYF. The CDR3 bases are TGCGCCAGCAGCCACCCTAATTCTGACCCAAGCGGTTACGAGCAGTACTTC.

This sequence joins TRBV4-2 and TRBJ2-7, with TRBD2 identical over 10 bases. There are 18 residues in the CDR3. The trim removed 6 bases at V and 2 bases at J, leaving 16 bases unmatched. CDR1 and CDR2 from the germline V gene are LGHNA and YNFKEQ. As DNA, the CDR3 is TGTGCCAGCAGTCAACGGACTGATAGCGGGAGGCCCCCCTACGAGCAGTACTTC. This encodes CASSQRTDSGRPPYEQYF.

J is TRBJ2-1 and V is TRBV5-1, with D possibly matching TRBD1 (5 bases). There are 14 residues in the CDR3. The V end was cut by 0 bases, the J end by 7 bases, with 11 bases between. CDR1 and CDR2 from the germline V gene are SGHRS and YFSETQ. The CDR3 here is CASSLAAGQNEQFF. CDR3 DNA sequence: TGCGCCAGCAGCTTGGCTGCAGGGCAGAATGAGCAGTTCTTC.

The chain couples TRBV10-2 to TRBJ1-1; TRBD1 aligns across 11 bases. V trimming: 7 bases; J trimming: 0 bases; junction bases outside the gene matches: 10. The germline gives CDR1 WSHSY, CDR2 SAAADI. The CDR3 contains 17 residues. CDR3 loop: CASTSSGTGGVNTEAFF. The CDR3 DNA is TGCGCCAGCACTTCCTCTGGGACAGGGGGAGTGAACACTGAAGCTTTCTTT.

The chain employs TRBV5-4 and TRBJ2-1; no clear D gene. CDR1 is SGHNT and CDR2 is YYREEE in the germline V gene (reference sequence). V lost 3 bases to trimming and J lost 6 bases, with 4 bases between them. There are 11 residues in the CDR3. CDR3 coding DNA: TGTGCCAGCAGCTCCCTCAATGAGCAGTTCTTC. Translated, it gives CASSSLNEQFF.

This clone was detected once. V is TRBV4-1 and J is TRBJ2-5, with D maybe TRBD2 (6 bases). This CDR3 is 15 amino acids long. Germline V gene sequence: CDR1 MGHRA, CDR2 YSYEKL. V was cut by 4 bases and J by 8 bases, with 20 bases left in between. The CDR3 sequence: CASSRPTGGDLTQYF. The CDR3 bases are TGCGCCAGCAGCCGCCCCACCGGCGGGGATCTAACCCAGTACTTC.

On this clone: One end of the junction varies from germline; a read error may be responsible. The chain is built from TRBV6-4 and TRBJ1-2; TRBD1 matches 8 bases. This CDR3 is built from 15 residues. Per germline, CDR1 MRHNA and CDR2 SNTAGT. In nucleotides, the CDR3 is TGTGCCAGCAGAGACTTAGACAGGGGTGTATTCGGCTACACCTTC. Amino acids: CASRDLDRGVFGYTF.

This sequence joins TRBV6-6 and TRBJ1-6; possibly TRBD1 for D (6 bases). The CDR3 is made up of 14 amino acids. Trimming removed 8 bases at V and 8 bases at J, with 16 bases between. Looked up from germline, CDR1 is MNHNY and CDR2 is SVGAGI (reference sequence). CDR3: CASAYRDKDSPLHF. The CDR3 bases are TGTGCCAGCGCCTACAGGGACAAGGATTCACCCCTCCACTTT.

The chain is built from TRBV27 and TRBJ2-7; TRBD2 might be the D (6 bases). Looked up from germline, CDR1 is MNHEY and CDR2 is SMNVEV (reference sequence). The CDR3 sequence is 14 residues long. Trimming shortened V by 2 bases and J by 3 bases, and 11 bases separated the two germline ends. The CDR3 nucleotides read TGTGCCAGCAGTTTAGGAGGGGAGGACTACGAGCAGTACTTC. It is translated as CASSLGGEDYEQYF.

The chain links TRBV4-3 to TRBJ2-2; 10 nucleotides agree with TRBD2. CDR1 is LGHNA and CDR2 is YSLEER in the germline V gene. The V gene end was trimmed by 4 bases and the J gene end by 0 bases; junction bases not matched to a gene: 5. The CDR3 covers 17 residues. CDR3 bases: TGCGCCAGCAGCCGAAAGACTAGCGGGTCGAACACCGGGGAGCTGTTTTTT. This encodes CASSRKTSGSNTGELFF.

The count of this clone is one. This chain joins TRBV7-6 and TRBJ1-1; 12 bases line up with TRBD1. Trimming took 3 bases from V and 3 from J; bases not matched to a gene: 20. The germline V gene encodes CDR1 SGHVS and CDR2 FNYEAQ. This CDR3 contains 21 residues. CDR3 loop: CASSFTSFGTGGARGDTEAFF. CDR3 nucleotide sequence: TGTGCCAGCAGCTTTACCAGTTTCGGGACAGGGGGCGCCCGGGGGGACACTGAAGCTTTCTTT.

The table lists this clone with a few counts. The chain carries TRBV19 and TRBJ1-5; D perhaps matches TRBD1 (5 bases). V lost 6 bases to trimming and J lost 3 bases, with 12 bases between them. CDR3 length: 14 amino acids. Germline assignment: CDR1 LNHDA and CDR2 SQIVND (reference sequence). CDR3 bases: TGTGCCAGTAGACTAAGGGGTGCCAATCAGCCCCAGCATTTT. It yields the protein CASRLRGANQPQHF.

Written as DNA, the CDR3 is TGTGCCACTCAGGAGCTAGCGAACACTGAAGCTTTCTTT. This encodes CATQELANTEAFF. The chain carries TRBV6-6 and TRBJ1-1; the D is unclear. From germline, CDR1 is MNHNY and CDR2 SVGAGI (reference sequence). Trimming removed 10 bases at V and 1 base at J, with 13 bases between. The CDR3 runs to 13 residues.

This rearrangement joins TRBV27 to TRBJ2-7, with TRBD1 identical over 8 bases. Germline trimming cut 6 bases from V and 5 bases from J; bases unmatched to any gene: 18. CDR1 and CDR2 from the germline V gene are MNHEY and SMNVEV (reference sequence). There are 17 residues in the CDR3. The CDR3 DNA reads TGTGCCAGCAGCCCTAGGGGGATTGGACAGGGCGATAACGAGCAGTACTTC. This gives the protein CASSPRGIGQGDNEQYF.